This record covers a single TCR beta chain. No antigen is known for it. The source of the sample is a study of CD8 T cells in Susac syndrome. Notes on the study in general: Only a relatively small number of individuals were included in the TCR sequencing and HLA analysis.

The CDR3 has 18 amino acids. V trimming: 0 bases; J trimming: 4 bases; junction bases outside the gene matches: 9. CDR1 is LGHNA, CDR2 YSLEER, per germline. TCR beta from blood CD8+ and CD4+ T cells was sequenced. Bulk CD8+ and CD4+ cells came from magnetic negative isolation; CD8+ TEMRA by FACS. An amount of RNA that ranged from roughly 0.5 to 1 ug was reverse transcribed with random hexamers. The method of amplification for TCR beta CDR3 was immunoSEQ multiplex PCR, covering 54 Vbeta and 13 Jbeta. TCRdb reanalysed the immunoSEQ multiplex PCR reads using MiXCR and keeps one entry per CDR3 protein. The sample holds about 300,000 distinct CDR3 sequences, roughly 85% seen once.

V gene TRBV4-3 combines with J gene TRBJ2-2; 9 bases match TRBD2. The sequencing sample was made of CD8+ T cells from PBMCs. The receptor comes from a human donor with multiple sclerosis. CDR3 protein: CASSQDLPEREVTGELFF. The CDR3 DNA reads TGCGCCAGCAGCCAAGATCTCCCAGAGCGGGAGGTCACCGGGGAGCTGTTTTTT.